This TCR beta chain was recorded in a study of T-cell reconstitution after alpha-beta-depleted transplantation in children. Study outcomes and limitations: The study reportedly traced alpha-beta T cells about two months after transplant to several hundred expanded graft clones. In some patients, recipient T cells and intrathymic progenitors surviving conditioning explained high day-60 diversity. Newly produced T cells mostly accounted for T-cell counts and diversity one year post-transplant.

Notes on this clonotype: Its antigen is undetermined.

Preparation of the TCRbeta library was carried out with unique molecular identifiers. TCRdb recomputed calls from the PCR reads with MiXCR, one row per CDR3 protein. The table records about 830,000 distinct CDR3 sequences, roughly 16% of them present only once. CDR1 is MNHEY, CDR2 SMNVEV, per germline (reference sequence). The V end was cut by 0 bases, the J end by 1 base, with 6 bases between. This CDR3 comprises 15 residues. This clonotype was sampled from a male patient between 10 and 17 years old who had a stem cell transplant for acute lymphoblastic leukemia, so the T cells may come from the graft donor. Sequenced here: PBMCs, mostly from graft donor cells, sampled 360 days after TCRalphabeta/CD19-depleted stem cell transplant. J is TRBJ2-2 and V is TRBV27; D remains ambiguous. Here the CDR3 reads CASSLSPGNTGELFF. Here the CDR3 DNA reads TGTGCCAGCAGTTTATCCCCGGGGAACACCGGGGAGCTGTTTTTT.